The TCR beta chain under discussion was sequenced for a study of blood T cell repertoires in COVID-19 (dated by TCRdb to the early 2020s). General notes on the study: The collaborator samples originated in the United States, Italy and Spain and spanned the acute and convalescent phases of COVID-19. The prospective study material was composed of cDNA or gDNA derived from T cells, B-cell-depleted T cells, or PBMCs. The dataset comprised deeply sampled blood TCRbeta repertoires from subjects exposed to, actively infected with, or recovered from COVID-19. A freely available public database, intended as a resource for researchers studying the immune response to SARS-CoV-2, is where the repertoires were released. The samples were drawn from the first 160 participants of the ongoing ImmuneRACE study and from 950 to 1,500 subjects provided by 6 global collaborators. Nearly every sample came with metadata listing a de-identified subject ID, COVID-19 status, age in years and sex. Where HLA class I and class II types were available, the types were taken from metadata supplied by the sample provider, not from assay-based typing.

Enrolling through a virtual design, the prospective study's participants ranged in age from roughly 18 to 89 years and lived across roughly 23 United States geographic areas. To assign participants to cohorts, the prospective study relied on clinical history that participants themselves reported in a screening survey and a study questionnaire. Mobile phlebotomists in the prospective study collected whole blood, serum and a nasopharyngeal or oropharyngeal swab from every participant. Over a roughly 2-month period, participants in the prospective study had the option of providing additional blood draws and questionnaires. Prospective study blood samples were shipped either frozen or at room temperature before DNA extraction. As regards this clone: Its antigen is still unknown. The record has no base qualities; no much larger clone is one base away.

Broad study findings and their caveats: The quantity of clinical and demographic metadata differed by source and by participant and was supplied without curation.

V is pared back by 4 bases and J by 0 bases, with 18 bases lying between the germline termini. Looking up the germline V gene yields CDR1 LGHNA and CDR2 YNFKEQ. Its CDR3 holds 17 amino acids, cysteine through phenylalanine. The sequence is cut down to CDR3 DNA, 51 bases in frame from base 1. TCRbeta CDR3 regions were amplified from genomic DNA using the immunoSEQ Assay, a bias-controlled multiplex PCR. The original pipeline was this. Nucleated cell counts per sample were estimated from amplification of reference gene primers within the assay. To quantify the absolute abundance of each unique TCRbeta CDR3 rearrangement, sequence reads were collapsed and filtered. For each sample, productive Simpson clonality was calculated as the square root of Simpson's diversity index across productive rearrangements. TCRdb obtained this table from immuneACCESS and retained in-frame rearrangements with V and J assigned. These tables miss some clones; where compared with another copy, unresolved V genes account for less than half of the shortfall, and the remainder is unexplained. V, J and clone size were drawn from that table, and D and trimming were deduced from the DNA. Counted in this sample were around 250,000 clones; about 86% of them appeared once. Of the sample, approximately 4.5% falls within the top ten clones.

The sequencing input was PBMCs or T cells enriched from blood (not recorded which). Recombination linked TRBV4-2 to TRBJ1-1, with a tentative D gene TRBD1 over 6 matching bases. The TCR sequence derives from a man aged 30 to 45 with acute COVID-19. The nucleotides are TGTGCCAGCAGCCGAAATGGGGGCACGGCCATGAACACTGAAGCTTTCTTT. The encoded protein is CASSRNGGTAMNTEAFF.